Presented here are 24 T cell receptor beta chains from one specimen sequenced in a study of beta chain features in type 1 diabetes. Study results and caveats: For Type 1 diabetes patients, all four CD4+ subsets carried TCRB CDR3s that were moderately but significantly shorter.

The isolated RNA, all of it, was reverse transcribed, so expressed TCRB transcripts were what got sequenced. Here immunoSEQ multiplex PCR was the method, and the copy in TCRdb shows in-frame clones only, minus some. The table includes more than 300,000 clones, about 10% detected once. These TCRs' antigens remain unknown. Sequenced input: central memory CD4+ T cells from blood. The receptors were gathered from a man aged 25 to 40 with type 1 diabetes.

This clone was counted between two and nine times. CDR3 loop: CASKPHREAQTEAFF. The CDR3 nucleotides are TGTGCCAGCAAACCTCACAGGGAGGCTCAGACTGAAGCTTTCTTT. The V gene is TRBV2, the J gene TRBJ1-1; possibly TRBD1 for D (6 bases). V dropped 7 bases and J dropped 5 bases, with 20 bases sitting between them. CDR1 and CDR2 from the germline V gene are SNHLY and FYNNEI. The CDR3 contains 15 residues. The full variable domain, in which reference TRBV2 and TRBJ1-1 provide the parts outside the CDR3, is EPEVTQTPSHQVTQMGQEVILRCVPISNHLYFYWYRQILGQKVEFLVSFYNNEISEKSEIFDDQFSVERPDGSNFTLKIRSTKLEDSAMYFCASKPHREAQTEAFFGQGTRLTVV.

There are a few counts of this clone. This rearrangement joins TRBV7-9 to TRBJ2-1; TRBD1 matches at 8 bases. With V trimmed by 5 bases and J by 6 bases, 9 bases remained unmatched. CDR1 SEHNR and CDR2 FQNEAQ come from the germline V gene (reference sequence). There are 15 residues in the CDR3. The CDR3 nucleotides are TGTGCCAGCAGCCGTGGGACAGGTGGTTCCAATGAGCAGTTCTTC. Its translation: CASSRGTGGSNEQFF. Complete variable domain (other parts from reference TRBV7-9 and TRBJ2-1): DTGVSQNPRHKITKRGQNVTFRCDPISEHNRLYWYRQTLGQGPEFLTYFQNEAQLEKSRLLSDRFSAERPKGSFSTLEIQRTEQGDSAMYLCASSRGTGGSNEQFFGPGTRLTVL.

There are a few counts of this clone. V and J are TRBV7-3 and TRBJ1-1, with D unclear. CDR1 is SGHTA, CDR2 FQGTGA, per germline. The CDR3 is 14 amino acids. The V end lost 3 bases, the J end lost 0 bases, and 8 bases lay between the germline ends. This CDR3 reads CASSFSAMNTEAFF. CDR3 sequence (DNA): TGTGCCAGCAGCTTTAGTGCGATGAACACTGAAGCTTTCTTT.

This clone was detected a few times. V usage is TRBV7-2 and J usage is TRBJ2-3, with D possibly being TRBD2 (6 bases). Germline loops: CDR1 SGHTA, CDR2 FQGNSA. Between the trimmed V and J ends, which lost 2 bases and 6 bases, there was a span of 12 bases. CDR3 size: 14 residues. CDR3 bases: TGTGCCAGCAGCTTATCCACTAGCTCCGATACGCAGTATTTT. This translates into CASSLSTSSDTQYF.

CDR3 nucleotide sequence: TGTGCCAGCAGCGTAGGCCCGTTCGACAGCGCAGGGAGCTATGGCTACACCTTC. Translation gives CASSVGPFDSAGSYGYTF. V usage is TRBV9 and J usage is TRBJ1-2; D may be TRBD1 (5 bases). From germline, CDR1 is SGDLS and CDR2 YYNGEE. The CDR3 runs to 18 residues. V was trimmed by 0 bases and J by 4 bases, leaving 22 bases between them.

This clone has a handful of counts. The chain joins TRBV4-1 to TRBJ2-3, with D uncertain. This CDR3 spans 15 amino acids. V lost 0 bases, J lost 1 base, and 8 bases lay in between. The germline V gene encodes CDR1 MGHRA and CDR2 YSYEKL. CDR3: CASSQDAGRTDTQYF. Here the CDR3 DNA reads TGCGCCAGCAGCCAAGATGCAGGACGCACAGATACGCAGTATTTT.

This clone occurred a few times. The chain employs TRBV18 and TRBJ1-2, with D uncertain. Germline values: CDR1 KGHSH, CDR2 LQKENI. This CDR3 comprises 12 residues. The germline V and J ends were trimmed by 6 bases and 10 bases, with 15 bases remaining between them. The CDR3 region has the DNA TGTGCCAGCTCCCCTCGGGAAGGGCACTACACCTTC. Residues: CASSPREGHYTF.

This clone was recorded a few times. V usage is TRBV29-1 and J usage is TRBJ1-1; D not certain. Per the germline V gene, CDR1 is SQVTM and CDR2 is ANQGSEA. V dropped 8 bases and J dropped 10 bases, with 17 bases sitting between them. The CDR3 totals 11 residues. This chain's CDR3 is CSLDGGAGAFF. The CDR3 nucleotides read TGCAGCCTGGATGGTGGCGCGGGAGCTTTCTTT. The full variable domain, in which reference TRBV29-1 and TRBJ1-1 provide the parts outside the CDR3, is SAVISQKPSRDICQRGTSLTIQCQVDSQVTMMFWYRQQPGQSLTLIATANQGSEATYESGFVIDKFPISRPNLTFSTLTVSNMSPEDSSIYLCSLDGGAGAFFGQGTRLTVV.

The chain combines TRBV4-1 with TRBJ2-3; maybe TRBD2 (5 bases). V was clipped by 0 bases and J by 3 bases, with 7 bases between them. The germline V gene has CDR1 MGHRA and CDR2 YSYEKL. The CDR3 covers 14 residues. CDR3 residues: CASSQDPGTDTQYF. Written as DNA, the CDR3 is TGCGCCAGCAGCCAAGACCCGGGGACAGATACGCAGTATTTT.

This clone was counted between two and nine times. The rearrangement joins TRBV6-5 to TRBJ2-5; 8 bases agree with TRBD2. The CDR3 length is 15 residues. The germline V gene has CDR1 MNHEY and CDR2 SVGAGI. V lost 2 bases to trimming and J lost 5 bases; unmatched junction nucleotides: 7. CDR3 coding DNA: TGTGCCAGCAGTTACGGAGCGGGAGTGGGGGAGACCCAGTACTTC. Its translation is CASSYGAGVGETQYF.

This clone was counted a few times. The chain has TRBV2 and TRBJ1-4, with D possibly matching TRBD1 (6 bases). Germline V gene sequence: CDR1 SNHLY, CDR2 FYNNEI. The CDR3 contains 13 residues. Trimming shortened V by 4 bases and J by 7 bases, and 10 bases separated the two germline ends. The CDR3 protein is CASSGQGTEKLFF. DNA of the CDR3: TGTGCCAGCAGTGGCCAGGGGACTGAAAAACTGTTTTTT.

The chain employs TRBV7-3 and TRBJ2-5; D not certain. This CDR3 is built from 14 residues. V was clipped by 2 bases and J by 2 bases, with 9 bases between them. Looked up from germline, CDR1 is SGHTA and CDR2 is FQGTGA. In DNA form, the CDR3 reads TGTGCCAGCAGCTTAGTTGATCTACAAGAGACCCAGTACTTC. It translates to CASSLVDLQETQYF.

This clone was counted between two and nine times. This chain joins TRBV19 and TRBJ2-5, with D possibly matching TRBD2 (6 bases). The CDR3 loop spans 13 amino acids. CDR1 is LNHDA and CDR2 is SQIVND in the germline V gene (reference sequence). V gave up 3 bases and J gave up 3 bases, with 8 bases separating them. The CDR3 DNA sequence: TGTGCCAGTAGTATGGGACTGGAAGAGACCCAGTACTTC. Its translation: CASSMGLEETQYF.

Note on this clone: The same CDR3 is also encoded by other DNA sequences in this sample. The rearrangement joins TRBV7-8 to TRBJ2-1; D possibly corresponds to TRBD2 (5 bases). Germline V CDR1 and CDR2: SGHVS, FQNEAQ. The CDR3 has 14 residues. Trimming cost V 5 bases and J 1 base, with 9 bases left between them. CDR3 residues: CASSPGGSYNEQFF. CDR3 sequence (DNA): TGTGCCAGCAGCCCCGGAGGATCCTACAATGAGCAGTTCTTC.

The chain recombines TRBV28 with TRBJ2-1; tentatively, D is TRBD1 (6 bases). Trimming shortened V by 1 base and J by 4 bases, and 8 bases separated the two germline ends. The CDR3 extends over 14 amino acids. Per germline, CDR1 MDHEN and CDR2 SYDVKM. As DNA, the CDR3 is TGTGCCAGCAGTTTATTTCAGGGGTACAATGAGCAGTTCTTC. It is translated as CASSLFQGYNEQFF.

The V call is TRBV28, the J call TRBJ1-1; a possible D gene is TRBD1 (5 bases). V gave up 5 bases and J gave up 5 bases, with 15 bases separating them. CDR3 size: 14 residues. Germline CDR1 and CDR2: MDHEN and SYDVKM. The CDR3 spells CASSPRQRGTEAFF. The CDR3 nucleotides read TGTGCCAGCAGTCCAAGACAGAGGGGAACTGAAGCTTTCTTT.

The chain uses TRBV13 and TRBJ2-5; TRBD1 is a possible D gene (6 bases). The CDR3 sequence is 14 residues long. The V and J ends lost 6 bases and 2 bases respectively, with 13 bases between them. Germline CDR1 is PRHDT and CDR2 is FYEKMQ (reference sequence). The CDR3 here is CASSEQGGQETQYF. The DNA for the CDR3 is TGTGCCAGCAGTGAACAGGGTGGACAAGAGACCCAGTACTTC.

The chain carries TRBV4-3 and TRBJ2-5; maybe TRBD1 (6 bases). CDR1 and CDR2 from the germline V gene are LGHNA and YSLEER. This CDR3 has 13 amino acids. The V end lost 5 bases, the J end lost 4 bases, and 11 bases lay between the germline ends. For the CDR3, the DNA is TGCGCCAGCAGCGTTACAGGGCGAGAGACCCAGTACTTC. Translating gives CASSVTGRETQYF.

This chain connects TRBV5-4 to TRBJ1-2; TRBD1 matches at 9 bases. The CDR3 has 15 residues. Germline assignment: CDR1 SGHNT and CDR2 YYREEE (reference sequence). The J segment lost 4 bases and the V segment lost 4 bases, leaving 8 bases of the junction unmatched. CDR3 nucleotide sequence: TGTGCCAGCAGCCAAGAGGGACAGGGTCCCTATGGCTACACCTTC. This gives the protein CASSQEGQGPYGYTF.

V and J are TRBV28 and TRBJ1-5, with D maybe TRBD1 (6 bases). Germline V lookup: CDR1 MDHEN, CDR2 SYDVKM. CDR3 size: 14 residues. V was clipped by 10 bases and J by 3 bases, with 16 bases between them. Written as DNA, the CDR3 is TGTGCCACCAAACCGGGGGGCTACAATCAGCCCCAGCATTTT. The encoded protein is CATKPGGYNQPQHF.

J is TRBJ1-1 and V is TRBV7-2; no reliable D call. The germline CDR1 and CDR2 sequences are SGHTA and FQGNSA. V dropped 3 bases and J dropped 0 bases, with 8 bases sitting between them. The CDR3 sequence is 14 residues long. DNA for the CDR3: TGTGCCAGCAGCTTTAATTGGTTGAACACTGAAGCTTTCTTT. It is translated as CASSFNWLNTEAFF. The full variable domain, rest sourced from reference TRBV7-2 and TRBJ1-1, is GAGVSQSPSNKVTEKGKDVELRCDPISGHTALYWYRQSLGQGLEFLIYFQGNSAPDKSGLPSDRFSAERTGGSVSTLTIQRTQQEDSAVYLCASSFNWLNTEAFFGQGTRLTVV.

J is TRBJ2-5 and V is TRBV2, with D tentatively TRBD1 or TRBD2 (5 bases each). Germline V gives CDR1 SNHLY, CDR2 FYNNEI. This CDR3 has 13 residues. Trimming took 5 bases from V and 1 from J, leaving 8 bases between them. CDR3 coding DNA: TGTGCCAGCAGTCGGGACCCCCAAGAGACCCAGTACTTC. Its translation: CASSRDPQETQYF.

This chain joins TRBV10-1 and TRBJ1-2; no definite D call. V was cut by 3 bases and J by 5 bases, with 10 bases left in between. The CDR3 loop spans 13 amino acids. In germline, CDR1 is WNHNN, CDR2 SYGVQD (reference sequence). The CDR3 here is CASSDGVGYGYTF. Written as DNA, the CDR3 is TGCGCCAGCAGTGACGGGGTAGGGTATGGCTACACCTTC.

The chain links TRBV14 to TRBJ1-5; no definite D call. Trimming cost V 4 bases and J 5 bases, with 12 bases left between them. Germline V lookup: CDR1 SGHDN, CDR2 FVKESK. The CDR3 runs to 14 residues. CDR3 in amino acids: CASSRPGRDQPQHF. CDR3 in DNA: TGTGCCAGCAGCCGACCGGGAAGGGATCAGCCCCAGCATTTT. The full variable domain, with the rest looked up from reference TRBV14 and TRBJ1-5, is EAGVTQFPSHSVIEKGQTVTLRCDPISGHDNLYWYRRVMGKEIKFLLHFVKESKQDESGMPNNRFLAERTGGTYSTLKVQPAELEDSGVYFCASSRPGRDQPQHFGDGTRLSIL.